This entry concerns a single T cell receptor (beta chain). PCR used 60 Vbeta primers and 13 Jbeta primers. The protocol was immunoSEQ multiplex PCR, while the TCRdb copy is restricted to in-frame clones and leaves out a portion. Among some 180,000 clones, more than 65% were seen once, and the ten largest hold 3.4%. The data are from a study of cytomegalovirus exposure and HLA in healthy donors. The germline gives CDR1 SGHAT, CDR2 FQNNGV. J lost 0 bases, V lost 5 bases, and 9 bases had no gene match. The CDR3 sequence is 19 residues long. This chain connects TRBV11-2 to TRBJ2-1; 14 bases align to TRBD2. The TCR was taken from a man aged 40-55 years in good health and CMV-seropositive. What was sequenced was PBMCs. Here the CDR3 DNA reads TGTGCCAGCAGCCCAGGGACTAGCGGGGGCACCCTCTCCTACAATGAGCAGTTCTTC. Its protein is CASSPGTSGGTLSYNEQFF.